The source of this T cell receptor beta chain is a study of Ad26.COV2.S vaccination and SARS-CoV-2 variants. The V gene's germline CDR1 is MNHEY and CDR2 SVGAGI. This CDR3 has 15 amino acids. Germline trimming cut 7 bases from V and 6 bases from J; bases unmatched to any gene: 12. Treatment denoted: around 19 received Ad26.COV2.S at low or high dose, single or two shots; roughly 5 received placebo; per-sample allocation not given. Vaccine and placebo recipients were sampled on day 63 after the first injection. Based in Boston, the donor was an adult of 18-55 years. Its platform was an Ad26 vector, and its expressed antigen was Wuhan-strain SARS-CoV-2 spike. Measured with immunoSEQ multiplex PCR; TCRdb has only the in-frame clones, and not every one. The profile shows 350,000 to 500,000 clones, 80% to 95% of them singletons.

The specimen was peripheral blood, collected in a trial of Ad26.COV2.S vaccine versus placebo. The receptor was isolated from a person between 18 and 65 years old who received the Ad26.COV2.S COVID-19 vaccine or a placebo. The chain joins TRBV6-5 to TRBJ1-5; TRBD1 aligns across 7 bases. The CDR3 protein is CASTETGYPTQPQHF. The CDR3 region has the DNA TGTGCCAGCACCGAGACAGGGTATCCAACTCAGCCCCAGCATTTT.